This T cell receptor beta chain comes out of a study of response to subunit inactivated influenza vaccine. Study-level results: Researchers suggested that each seasonal influenza vaccination recruits few new T cells.

This clonotype was seen more than once but under ten times. Its antigen is undetermined. TCRdb used MiXCR to reprocess the RT-PCR reads, holding one entry per CDR3 protein. The sample lists approximately 680,000 distinct CDR3 sequences; 15% to 17% were seen once. The CDR3 extends over 16 amino acids. Germline V gene data show CDR1 as LNHNV and CDR2 as YYDKDF (reference sequence). Trimming cost V 3 bases and J 0 bases; bases outside gene matches: 2. The rearrangement links TRBV15 to TRBJ2-5; 12 bases align to TRBD2. This TCR derives from a man aged 50 to 59 who received an inactivated influenza vaccine. The sequenced sample was PBMCs from blood, obtained roughly 13 days after vaccination. CDR3 nucleotide sequence: TGTGCCACCAGCAGTGCTAGCGGGAGGGACCAAGAGACCCAGTACTTC. Protein: CATSSASGRDQETQYF.